Following are 8 T cell receptor beta chains from one sample sequenced in a study of control samples from healthy donors and cancer patients. Clones were read by immunoSEQ multiplex PCR, and TCRdb kept only the in-frame ones, dropping some. The profile shows about 140,000 clones, 80% to 90% of them singletons. The sample was blood. The source is a woman aged 25 to 39 in good health.

This chain joins TRBV24-1 and TRBJ2-5, with D possibly being TRBD1 or TRBD2 (5 bases each). V lost 4 bases, J lost 1 base, and 12 bases lay in between. CDR3 length: 15 residues. Germline CDR1 reads KGHDR; CDR2 reads SFDVKD. The CDR3 protein is CATSDVGTAQETQYF. The CDR3, as DNA: TGTGCCACCAGTGACGTAGGGACGGCCCAAGAGACCCAGTACTTC.

The CDR3 spells CASSRQRDRGLLGNTIYF. As DNA, the CDR3 is TGTGCCAGCAGTCGCCAACGGGACAGGGGGCTTCTTGGAAACACCATATATTTT. The chain links TRBV7-9 to TRBJ1-3, with TRBD1 matching over 12 bases. Germline V gives CDR1 SEHNR, CDR2 FQNEAQ (reference sequence). Germline trimming cut 6 bases from V and 3 bases from J; bases unmatched to any gene: 12. The CDR3 totals 18 residues.

The V and J genes are TRBV5-4 and TRBJ1-2; no reliable D call. This CDR3 comprises 13 residues. Germline CDR1 SGHNT, CDR2 YYREEE (reference sequence). The V end was cut by 2 bases, the J end by 5 bases, with 10 bases between. CDR3 coding DNA: TGTGCCAGCAGCTTATATACAGCTTATGGCTACACCTTC. It encodes CASSLYTAYGYTF.

This chain joins TRBV5-1 and TRBJ2-1, with 8 bases matching TRBD2. The CDR3 has 17 amino acids. V shed 0 bases and J 7 bases; nucleotides not matched to a gene: 12. Germline CDR1 SGHRS, CDR2 YFSETQ. The CDR3 protein is CASSLGPGGRSGNEQFF. In nucleotides, the CDR3 is TGCGCCAGCAGCTTGGGACCGGGCGGGAGGAGTGGGAATGAGCAGTTCTTC.

V gene TRBV30 combines with J gene TRBJ1-2; D unclear. Germline CDR1 reads GTSNPN; CDR2 reads SVGIG (reference sequence). The germline V and J ends were trimmed by 0 bases and 0 bases, with 8 bases remaining between them. There are 14 residues in the CDR3. CDR3 sequence reads: CAWSVSETNYGYTF. The CDR3 DNA reads TGTGCCTGGAGTGTATCAGAAACTAACTATGGCTACACCTTC.

This clone was recorded only once. The CDR3 bases are TGCAGCGCCTACGAAAATCGAGGCCCTAACTATGGCTACACCTTC. Encoded protein: CSAYENRGPNYGYTF. The chain carries TRBV29-1 and TRBJ1-2; D gene unclear. The CDR3 consists of 15 residues. The germline V and J ends were trimmed by 7 bases and 0 bases, with 18 bases remaining between them. Per germline, CDR1 SQVTM and CDR2 ANQGSEA. The variable domain in full, completed from reference TRBV29-1 and TRBJ1-2, reads SAVISQKPSRDICQRGTSLTIQCQVDSQVTMMFWYRQQPGQSLTLIATANQGSEATYESGFVIDKFPISRPNLTFSTLTVSNMSPEDSSIYLCSAYENRGPNYGYTFGSGTRLTVV.

This clone came up once. The V and J genes are TRBV18 and TRBJ2-7; 9 bases match TRBD1. The V and J ends lost 5 bases and 6 bases, in that order; junction bases with no gene match: 8. Germline CDR1 KGHSH, CDR2 LQKENI. The length of the CDR3 is 14 residues. CDR3 region: CASSREGQGGEQYF. The DNA of the CDR3 is TGTGCCAGCTCAAGAGAGGGACAGGGTGGCGAGCAGTACTTC.

V gene TRBV19 combines with J gene TRBJ1-2, with D possibly being TRBD1 (5 bases). The CDR3 runs 14 residues. Per germline, CDR1 LNHDA and CDR2 SQIVND (reference sequence). V was clipped by 5 bases and J by 6 bases, with 16 bases between them. The CDR3 region has the DNA TGTGCCAGTAGTTTGCTTACGTCACAGGATGGCTACACCTTC. It codes for CASSLLTSQDGYTF.